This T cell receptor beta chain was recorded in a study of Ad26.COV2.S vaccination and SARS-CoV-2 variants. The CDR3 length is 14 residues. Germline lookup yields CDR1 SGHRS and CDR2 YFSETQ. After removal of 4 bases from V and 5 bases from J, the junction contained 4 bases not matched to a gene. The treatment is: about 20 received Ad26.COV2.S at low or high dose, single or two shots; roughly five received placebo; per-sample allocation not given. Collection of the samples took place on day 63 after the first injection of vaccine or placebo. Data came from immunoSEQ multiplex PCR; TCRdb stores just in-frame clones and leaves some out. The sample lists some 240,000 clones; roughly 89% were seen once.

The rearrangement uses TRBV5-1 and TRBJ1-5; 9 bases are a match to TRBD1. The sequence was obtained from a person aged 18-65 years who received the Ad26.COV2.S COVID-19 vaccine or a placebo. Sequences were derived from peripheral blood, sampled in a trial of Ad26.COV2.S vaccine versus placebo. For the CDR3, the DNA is TGCGCCAGCAGCCCGGGGACAGGGTATCAGCCCCAGCATTTT. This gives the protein CASSPGTGYQPQHF.